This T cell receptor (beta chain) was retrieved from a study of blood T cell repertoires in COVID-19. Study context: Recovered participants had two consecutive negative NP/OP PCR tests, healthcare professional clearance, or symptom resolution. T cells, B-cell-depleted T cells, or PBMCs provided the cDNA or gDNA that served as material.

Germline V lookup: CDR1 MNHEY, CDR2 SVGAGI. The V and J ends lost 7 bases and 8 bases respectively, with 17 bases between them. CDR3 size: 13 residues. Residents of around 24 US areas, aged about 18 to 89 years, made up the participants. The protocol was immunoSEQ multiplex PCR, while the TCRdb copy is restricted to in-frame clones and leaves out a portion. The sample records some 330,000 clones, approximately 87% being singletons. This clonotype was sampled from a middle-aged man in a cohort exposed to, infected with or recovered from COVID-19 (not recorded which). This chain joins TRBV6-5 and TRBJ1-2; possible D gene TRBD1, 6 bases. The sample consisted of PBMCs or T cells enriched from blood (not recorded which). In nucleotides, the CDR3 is TGTGCCAGCACCTTAGGGGGGGAAGGCGGCTACACCTTC. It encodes CASTLGGEGGYTF.